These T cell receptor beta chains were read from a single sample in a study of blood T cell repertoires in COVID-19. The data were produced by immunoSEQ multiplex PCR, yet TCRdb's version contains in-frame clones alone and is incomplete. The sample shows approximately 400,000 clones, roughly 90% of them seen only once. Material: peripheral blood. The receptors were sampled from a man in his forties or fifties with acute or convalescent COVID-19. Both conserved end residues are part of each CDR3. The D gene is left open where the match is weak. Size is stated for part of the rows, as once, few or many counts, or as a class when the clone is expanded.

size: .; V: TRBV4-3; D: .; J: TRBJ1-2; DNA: TGCGCCAGCAGCCAAGAAAAGGCACAGTTCTATGGCTACACCTTC; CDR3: CASSQEKAQFYGYTF
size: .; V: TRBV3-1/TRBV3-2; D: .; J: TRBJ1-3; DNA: TGTGCCAGCAGCCAAGATTGGACAGCAGGAAACACCATATATTTT; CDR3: CASSQDWTAGNTIYF
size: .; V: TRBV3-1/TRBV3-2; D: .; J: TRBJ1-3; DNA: TGTGCCAGCAGCCCGACACCGAATCGAAACACCATATATTTT; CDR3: CASSPTPNRNTIYF
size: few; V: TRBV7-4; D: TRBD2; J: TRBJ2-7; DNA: TGTGCCAGCAGCCTGGGACTAGCGGGAGGGGCCGTATCCGAGCAGTACTTC; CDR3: CASSLGLAGGAVSEQYF
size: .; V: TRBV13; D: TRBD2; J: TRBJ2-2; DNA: TGTGCCAGCAGCTCAGGACTAGCGGGAAACACCGGGGAGCTGTTTTTT; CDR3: CASSSGLAGNTGELFF
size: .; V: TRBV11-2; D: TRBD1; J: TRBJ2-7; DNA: TGTGCCAGCAGCTCCATCCGGGGACAGTTCTCCTACGAGCAGTACTTC; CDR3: CASSSIRGQFSYEQYF
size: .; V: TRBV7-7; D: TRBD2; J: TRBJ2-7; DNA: TGTGCTAGCAGCCCACCTGACCCCTGCTCTAGCGGGAAGCAGGTTACCTACGAGCAGTACTTC; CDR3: CASSPPDPCSSGKQVTYEQYF
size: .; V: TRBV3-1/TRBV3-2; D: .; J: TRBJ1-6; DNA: TGTGCCAGCAGCCCAGCTCTGGAGCGTTCACCCCTCCACTTT; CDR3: CASSPALERSPLHF
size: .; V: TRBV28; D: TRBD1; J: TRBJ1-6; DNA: TGTGCCAGCAGCCCGAGACAGGGGACCAGTTCACCCCTCCACTTT; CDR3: CASSPRQGTSSPLHF
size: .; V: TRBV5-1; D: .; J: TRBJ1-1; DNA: TGCGCCAGCAGCTATGAGGTACCGACTGAAGCTTTCTTT; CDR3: CASSYEVPTEAFF
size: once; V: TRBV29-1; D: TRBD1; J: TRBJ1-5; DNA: TGCAGCGTGGGGACAGGGGGTGGACAGCCCCAGCATTTT; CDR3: CSVGTGGGQPQHF
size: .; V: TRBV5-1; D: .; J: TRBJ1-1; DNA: TGCGCCAGCAGCTTGGGGGGCCCGAACACTGAAGCTTTCTTT; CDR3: CASSLGGPNTEAFF
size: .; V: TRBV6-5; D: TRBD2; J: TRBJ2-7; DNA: TGTGCCAGCAGGACCGTAGCGGGAGCCTACGAGCAGTACTTC; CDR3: CASRTVAGAYEQYF
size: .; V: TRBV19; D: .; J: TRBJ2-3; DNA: TGTGCCAGTAGTATAGCGGGGGATGGCACAGATACGCAGTATTTT; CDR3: CASSIAGDGTDTQYF
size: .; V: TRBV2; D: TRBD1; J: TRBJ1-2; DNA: TGTGCCAGTGCGTCCGGGACAGGGGGCAACTATGGCTACACCTTC; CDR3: CASASGTGGNYGYTF
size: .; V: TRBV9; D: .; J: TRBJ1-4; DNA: TGTGCCAGCAGCGCGGGTGAAAAACTGTTTTTT; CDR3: CASSAGEKLFF
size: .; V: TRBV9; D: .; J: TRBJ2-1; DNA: TGTGCCAGCACCACGGGAGCTCATGAGCAGTTCTTC; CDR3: CASTTGAHEQFF
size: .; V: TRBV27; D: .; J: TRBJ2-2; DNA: TGTGCCAGCAGTTTACGACGAGGGGGCACCGGGGAGCTGTTTTTT; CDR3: CASSLRRGGTGELFF
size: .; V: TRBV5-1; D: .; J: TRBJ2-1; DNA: TGCGCCAGCAGCCTACGGTTAAGCTCCTACAATGAGCAGTTCTTC; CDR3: CASSLRLSSYNEQFF
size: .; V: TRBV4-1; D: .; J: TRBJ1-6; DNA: TGCGCCAGCAGCCAAGATAGTCAGGGAAACTATAATTCACCCCTCCACTTT; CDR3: CASSQDSQGNYNSPLHF
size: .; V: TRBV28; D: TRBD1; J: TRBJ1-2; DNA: TGTGCCAGCAGTTTAAACAAGGACAGGTTCTCCCCCACCTTC; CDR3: CASSLNKDRFSPTF
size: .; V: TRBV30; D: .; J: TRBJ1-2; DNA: TGTGCCGGAACCCAGGGGATAGGCTATGGCTACACCTTC; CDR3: CAGTQGIGYGYTF
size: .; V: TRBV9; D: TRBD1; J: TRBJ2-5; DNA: TGTGCCAGCAGCACACATGGGACAGGGGAGACCCAGTACTTC; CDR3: CASSTHGTGETQYF
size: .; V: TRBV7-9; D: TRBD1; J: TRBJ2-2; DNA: TGTGCCAGCAGCCTTAAATACCAAACAAGACAGGGGACCGGGGAGCTGTTTTTT; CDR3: CASSLKYQTRQGTGELFF
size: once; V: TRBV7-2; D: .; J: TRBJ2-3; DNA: TGTGCCAGCAGCTTAGGTTCGGGTCCCGAAGATACGCAGTATTTT; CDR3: CASSLGSGPEDTQYF